The 10 T cell receptor beta chains below were found in one sample sequenced in a study of regulatory T cells in long-lasting Graves disease. As to time point: newly diagnosed GD, antithyroid drugs for less than 3 months. PBMC-extracted RNA yielded the TCR library. CDR3 regions were amplified by Arm-PCR using iRepertoire HTBI primers to build TCR beta libraries. MiXCR, applied by TCRdb to the multiplex PCR reads, yields one record per CDR3 protein. This repertoire shows 400,000 to 550,000 distinct CDR3 sequences, roughly 15% found once; its top ten account for around 23%. The sample was also reused in another study, on T cells in Graves' hyperthyroidism and ophthalmopathy.

The source was peripheral blood mononuclear cells (PBMCs), collected at new diagnosis, from a patient treated with antithyroid drugs. Receptors were obtained from a woman aged 18-29 years with Graves disease.

With respect to this clonotype: A far bigger clonotype differs at one base, so this is likely a read error. The rearrangement uses TRBV28 and TRBJ2-1; D possibly matches TRBD1 or TRBD2 (5 bases each). Looked up from germline, CDR1 is MDHEN and CDR2 is SYDVKM. The CDR3 totals 15 residues. V lost 4 bases and J lost 10, with 20 bases in between. This CDR3 reads CASSSPSGSWDEQFF. Written as DNA, the CDR3 is TGTGCCAGCAGTTCCCCTTCGGGAAGTTGGGACGAGCAGTTCTTC.

This clonotype has ten or more counts. The chain combines TRBV20-1 with TRBJ2-3, with D possibly TRBD2 on 6 matching bases. V was shortened by 6 bases and J by 2 bases, with 21 bases between the two germline ends. The CDR3 consists of 16 residues. The germline V gene has CDR1 DFQATT and CDR2 SNEGSKA (reference sequence). The CDR3 bases are TGCAGTGCAACATTTCTCATAGCGGAAAACACAGATACGCAGTATTTT. Protein product: CSATFLIAENTDTQYF.

J is TRBJ2-1 and V is TRBV6-1, with TRBD1 matching over 9 bases. J was trimmed by 9 bases and V by 5 bases; bases with no gene match: 5. The CDR3 covers 13 residues. Germline V gene sequence: CDR1 MNHNS, CDR2 SASEGT. For the CDR3, the DNA is TGTGCCAGCAGTCAACAGGGGGCGGGTGAGCAGTTCTTC. It encodes CASSQQGAGEQFF.

This clonotype was recorded at least ten times. V usage is TRBV29-1 and J usage is TRBJ2-5, with 7 bases that match TRBD2. CDR3 length: 14 residues. With 6 bases clipped from V and 3 bases from J, the junction kept 10 bases outside the gene matches. Germline CDR1 reads SQVTM; CDR2 reads ANQGSEA. The CDR3 reads CSVRAGRFEETQYF. In nucleotides, the CDR3 is TGCAGCGTCCGAGCGGGAAGGTTTGAAGAGACCCAGTACTTC.

This clonotype was observed a few times. The V call is TRBV9, the J call TRBJ2-3; TRBD1 matches 10 bases. The length of the CDR3 is 20 residues. V lost 3 bases and J lost 5; bases outside the gene matches: 21. Germline V CDR1 and CDR2: SGDLS, YYNGEE. The DNA for the CDR3 is TGTGCCAGCAGCGATCCACGGACAGGGGGATCAGCGGGAGCTGGAGATACGCAGTATTTT. This translates into CASSDPRTGGSAGAGDTQYF.

This clonotype was counted ten times or more. This chain joins TRBV7-8 and TRBJ2-1; D is possibly TRBD1 or TRBD2 (5 bases each). Trimming took 8 bases from V and 0 from J, leaving 17 bases between them. CDR1 is SGHVS and CDR2 is FQNEAQ in the germline V gene. This CDR3 comprises 16 residues. The CDR3 region is CASRGGSLSSYNEQFF. The CDR3 DNA reads TGTGCCAGCCGGGGCGGATCTTTGAGCTCCTACAATGAGCAGTTCTTC. Filled out from reference TRBV7-8 and TRBJ2-1, the complete variable domain reads GAGVSQSPRYKVAKRGQDVALRCDPISGHVSLFWYQQALGQGPEFLTYFQNEAQLDKSGLPSDRFFAERPEGSVSTLKIQRTQQEDSAVYLCASRGGSLSSYNEQFFGPGTRLTVL.

CDR3 protein: CASLVHRGNYGYTF. The CDR3 coding sequence is TGTGCCAGCCTAGTACACCGGGGGAACTATGGCTACACCTTC. The chain joins TRBV28 to TRBJ1-2, with D maybe TRBD1 (5 bases). In germline, CDR1 is MDHEN, CDR2 SYDVKM. The CDR3 runs to 14 residues. V dropped 8 bases and J dropped 2 bases, with 15 bases sitting between them.

This clonotype was detected only a few times. J is TRBJ1-2 and V is TRBV20-1; no clear D gene. The CDR3 runs 16 residues. V lost 5 bases, J lost 0 bases, and 19 bases lay in between. Germline CDR1 is DFQATT and CDR2 is SNEGSKA (reference sequence). CDR3 nucleotides: TGCAGTGCTCTCTCCTACGACCCCGCGGCTAACTATGGCTACACCTTC. It encodes CSALSYDPAANYGYTF.

This clonotype came up many times. This chain joins TRBV30 and TRBJ2-5; D call uncertain. The germline V gene has CDR1 GTSNPN and CDR2 SVGIG (reference sequence). The CDR3 sequence is 12 residues long. V was clipped by 1 base and J by 2 bases, with 5 bases between them. CDR3 sequence reads: CAWSADQETQYF. Written as DNA, the CDR3 is TGTGCCTGGAGTGCGGATCAAGAGACCCAGTACTTC.

V usage is TRBV28 and J usage is TRBJ2-2; the D gene is possibly TRBD1 (5 bases). The germline CDR1 and CDR2 sequences are MDHEN and SYDVKM. V was clipped by 3 bases and J by 0 bases, with 8 bases between them. This CDR3 has 15 amino acids. The CDR3 protein is CASSFSGPNTGELFF. CDR3 DNA: TGTGCCAGCAGTTTTTCAGGGCCGAACACCGGGGAGCTGTTTTTT.